This TCR beta chain was obtained from a study of T cells in localized non-small cell lung cancer. The method was immunoSEQ multiplex PCR; TCRdb's version includes in-frame clones alone and lacks a portion of them. The table has about 48,000 clones, approximately 80% seen once; the top ten hold approximately 16%. Germline CDR1 reads SQVTM; CDR2 reads ANQGSEA. CDR3 length: 14 amino acids. The V and J ends lost 6 bases and 11 bases respectively, with 25 bases between them. The sequence was obtained from a man between 35 and 75 years old with stage I squamous cell lung carcinoma. The rearrangement links TRBV29-1 to TRBJ2-5; possibly TRBD1 for D (6 bases). Sequences were derived from peripheral blood, sampled before any cancer treatment. CDR3 loop: CSVGRQAVGTEQYF. In DNA, the CDR3 is TGCAGCGTGGGCCGACAGGCCGTGGGCACTGAGCAGTACTTC.